The rows below give T cell receptor beta chains drawn from one sample of a study of T cell changes during pregnancy in multiple sclerosis. Sequenced by immunoSEQ multiplex PCR; TCRdb stores in-frame clones only, minus some. The top ten clones hold approximately 8.2% of a sample with more than 10,000 clones, more than 70% of them seen once. Source: CD8+ T cells from peripheral blood mononuclear cells, taken in the first trimester of pregnancy. Receptors were obtained from a female donor with multiple sclerosis, enrolled in a pregnancy study. Each CDR3 is given with its conserved first and last residue. A D gene is named only where the DNA matches it firmly. Size values are once, few and many counts, or a class for expanded clones, and some rows have none.

>NA|TRBV7-9|TRBJ2-5|NA
CASSQTTRSETQYF
TGTGCCAGCAGCCAAACGACTAGATCGGAGACCCAGTACTTC
>NA|TRBV27|TRBJ1-2|NA
CASSPVFVGGGYGYTF
TGTGCCAGCAGTCCCGTCTTCGTGGGGGGAGGGTATGGCTACACCTTC
>NA|TRBV4-1|TRBJ2-2|NA
CASSARGWAGELFF
TGCGCCAGCAGCGCTCGCGGCTGGGCCGGGGAGCTGTTTTTT
>NA|TRBV19|TRBJ1-5|NA
CASSGQGIYSNQPQHF
TGTGCCAGTAGTGGGCAGGGGATATATAGCAATCAGCCCCAGCATTTT
>once|TRBV30|TRBJ1-2|TRBD1
CAWETGVRGYTF
TGTGCCTGGGAAACAGGGGTTCGTGGCTACACCTTC
>NA|TRBV6-4|TRBJ2-2|TRBD1
CASSLQPRGQGTGELFF
TGTGCCAGCAGTTTACAACCCAGGGGACAGGGCACCGGGGAGCTGTTTTTT
>NA|TRBV27|TRBJ2-1|TRBD1
CASKRGPGQGADEQFF
TGTGCCAGCAAAAGGGGCCCGGGACAGGGGGCCGATGAGCAGTTCTTC
>NA|TRBV7-8|TRBJ2-3|NA
CASTPSSLITDTQYF
TGTGCCAGCACTCCGTCTAGCCTTATCACAGATACGCAGTATTTT
>NA|TRBV2|TRBJ2-1|NA
CASSVVGGTHEQFF
TGTGCCAGCAGTGTCGTCGGAGGGACCCATGAGCAGTTCTTC
>NA|TRBV5-4|TRBJ2-3|NA
CASSLDYSDAYF
TGTGCCAGCAGCTTGGATTATAGCGACGCGTATTTT
>NA|TRBV27|TRBJ1-6|TRBD1
CASSYQGAGSPLHF
TGTGCCAGCAGTTATCAGGGGGCAGGATCACCCCTCCACTTT
>NA|TRBV7-8|TRBJ2-1|TRBD2
CASGEGLAGGPLYNEQFF
TGTGCCAGCGGAGAGGGGCTAGCGGGGGGGCCACTATACAATGAGCAGTTCTTC
>NA|TRBV2|TRBJ1-1|NA
CATRWATEAFF
TGTGCCACCAGGTGGGCCACTGAAGCTTTCTTT
>NA|TRBV15|TRBJ1-5|TRBD1
CATSRDLGQQPQHF
TGTGCCACCAGCAGAGATTTGGGACAGCAGCCCCAGCATTTT
>once|TRBV5-1|TRBJ2-2|TRBD2
CASSLAEGGVGELFF
TGCGCCAGCAGCTTGGCCGAGGGAGGGGTTGGGGAGCTGTTTTTT
>NA|TRBV5-6|TRBJ2-5|TRBD2
CASSPWGGGGETQYF
TGTGCCAGCAGCCCGTGGGGCGGGGGGGGAGAGACCCAGTACTTC
>NA|TRBV11-2|TRBJ1-2|NA
CASSAGVANGYTF
TGTGCCAGCAGTGCGGGGGTGGCTAATGGCTACACCTTC
>NA|TRBV30|TRBJ2-2|NA
CAWSVRDPGELFF
TGTGCCTGGAGTGTGAGGGATCCCGGGGAGCTGTTTTTT
>NA|TRBV28|TRBJ2-7|NA
CASSTGYEQYF
TGTGCCAGCAGTACAGGTTACGAGCAGTACTTC
>NA|TRBV19|TRBJ1-4|TRBD1
CASSILVTGGEKLFF
TGTGCCAGTAGTATATTGGTGACAGGGGGGGAAAAACTGTTTTTT
>NA|TRBV4-1|TRBJ2-1|NA
CASSQVFGLRWGEQFF
TGCGCCAGCAGCCAAGTCTTCGGACTCCGATGGGGTGAGCAGTTCTTC
>NA|TRBV7-7|TRBJ2-5|NA
CASSLGGGGETQYF
TGTGCTAGCAGCTTAGGAGGGGGGGGAGAGACCCAGTACTTC
>NA|TRBV29-1|TRBJ2-5|NA
CSVEGFWQQETQYF
TGCAGCGTTGAAGGTTTTTGGCAACAAGAGACCCAGTACTTC
>NA|TRBV6-1|TRBJ2-1|TRBD1
CASSTGDRDSNEQFF
TGTGCCAGCAGTACCGGGGACAGGGATAGCAATGAGCAGTTCTTC
>NA|TRBV7-8|TRBJ1-2|TRBD1
CASSSIRDRAYGYTF
TGTGCCAGCAGCTCAATCCGGGACAGGGCATATGGCTACACCTTC
>few|TRBV19|TRBJ2-3|NA
CASSTTEPRTDTQYF
TGTGCCAGTAGTACCACGGAGCCGAGGACAGATACGCAGTATTTT
>once|TRBV6-5|TRBJ2-1|TRBD1
CASSYSRTGNYNEQFF
TGTGCCAGCAGTTACTCACGGACAGGAAACTACAATGAGCAGTTCTTC
>NA|TRBV7-9|TRBJ2-7|NA
CASSRGSYLYEQYF
TGTGCCAGCAGCCGAGGTTCGTACCTCTACGAGCAGTACTTC
>NA|TRBV28|TRBJ1-2|TRBD1
CATERMDRENGYGYTF
TGTGCCACCGAACGCATGGACAGGGAAAACGGCTATGGCTACACCTTC
>NA|TRBV19|TRBJ2-7|NA
CASSLGWGGPYEQYF
TGTGCCAGTAGTCTCGGGTGGGGGGGCCCGTACGAGCAGTACTTC
>NA|TRBV6-4|TRBJ2-1|TRBD2
CASSDSTSGGDEQFF
TGTGCCAGCAGTGACTCGACTAGCGGGGGGGATGAGCAGTTCTTC
>NA|TRBV7-7|TRBJ1-6|NA
CASSLARDGYNSPLHF
TGTGCTAGCAGCTTAGCACGAGACGGGTATAATTCACCCCTCCACTTT
>NA|TRBV27|TRBJ2-7|TRBD1
CASSHTGTGIYEQYF
TGTGCCAGCAGCCATACGGGGACAGGTATCTACGAGCAGTACTTC
>NA|TRBV7-3|TRBJ1-3|TRBD1
CASSLTDREDGNTIYF
TGTGCCAGCAGCCTAACCGACAGGGAGGATGGAAACACCATATATTTT
>NA|TRBV6-5|TRBJ1-2|NA
CASSYGQHYGYTF
TGTGCCAGCAGTTACGGACAGCACTATGGCTACACCTTC
>NA|TRBV10-1|TRBJ1-6|NA
CASSESEGGSPLHF
TGCGCCAGCAGTGAGTCGGAAGGGGGTTCACCCCTCCACTTT
>NA|TRBV27|TRBJ1-2|TRBD1
CASSYGQGQYGYTF
TGTGCCAGCAGCTATGGACAGGGACAATATGGCTACACCTTC
>NA|TRBV19|TRBJ1-2|NA
CASTSIESGAYGYTF
TGTGCCAGTACCTCAATAGAATCAGGGGCCTATGGCTACACCTTC
>NA|TRBV29-1|TRBJ2-3|NA
CSVDWGGTDTQYF
TGCAGCGTTGACTGGGGCGGCACAGATACGCAGTATTTT
>NA|TRBV6-4|TRBJ2-3|TRBD2
CASSDWTSSSTDTQYF
TGTGCCAGCAGTGACTGGACTAGCTCTAGCACAGATACGCAGTATTTT
>NA|TRBV27|TRBJ1-2|TRBD1
CASSLDRAGGYTF
TGTGCCAGCAGTTTAGACAGGGCAGGTGGCTACACCTTC
>NA|TRBV5-5|TRBJ1-1|TRBD1
CASSFWTGGAMNTEAFF
TGTGCCAGCAGCTTTTGGACAGGGGGCGCGATGAACACTGAAGCTTTCTTT
>NA|TRBV19|TRBJ2-2|TRBD1
CASKTGTHTGELFF
TGTGCCTCCAAGACAGGGACGCACACCGGGGAGCTGTTTTTT
>NA|TRBV6-5|TRBJ2-7|NA
CASSYGGAGPHEQYF
TGTGCCAGCAGTTACGGGGGGGCAGGTCCCCACGAGCAGTACTTC
>few|TRBV6-4|TRBJ1-5|NA
CASSAEDRQPQHF
TGTGCCAGCAGTGCGGAGGACCGTCAGCCCCAGCATTTT
>NA|TRBV7-2|TRBJ1-4|TRBD1
CASSLDETGVTTNEKLFF
TGTGCCAGCAGCTTAGACGAAACAGGGGTAACCACTAATGAAAAACTGTTTTTT
>NA|TRBV19|TRBJ1-1|NA
CASNPGGENTEAFF
TGTGCCAGTAACCCCGGGGGGGAGAACACTGAAGCTTTCTTT
>NA|TRBV9|TRBJ2-3|NA
CASSAQGDTQYF
TGTGCCAGCAGCGCCCAGGGAGATACGCAGTATTTT
>NA|TRBV6-4|TRBJ2-3|TRBD2
CASSDSGTSGTDTQYF
TGTGCCAGCAGTGACTCCGGGACTAGCGGCACAGATACGCAGTATTTT
>NA|TRBV7-2|TRBJ2-7|NA
CASSRAGDGFYEQYF
TGTGCCAGCAGCCGAGCGGGCGATGGCTTCTACGAGCAGTACTTC
>NA|TRBV27|TRBJ2-7|NA
CASSLWGSQGEQYF
TGTGCCAGCAGTTTATGGGGCAGCCAGGGCGAGCAGTACTTC